This T cell receptor beta chain was sequenced in a study of blood T cells in healthy people across ages. Primed by a sample-barcoded 5' primer and a J-beta primer mix, a second PCR proceeded for 7 to 11 cycles. All cDNA molecules were each tagged by a template-switch adaptor with 12 random nucleotides. TCRdb re-called the 5' RACE reads with MiXCR, one entry per CDR3 protein. The sample lists just over 1 million distinct CDR3 sequences, under 55% occurring once. The sample holds many counts of this clonotype. The sequencing input was blood. The clonotype originates from a woman aged 55 to 70 in good health.

The CDR3 here is CASSSGGNTEAFF. CDR3 coding DNA: TGTGCCAGCAGTTCGGGGGGGAACACTGAAGCTTTCTTT. This sequence joins TRBV7-9 and TRBJ1-1, with a possible D match to TRBD1 (5 bases). This CDR3 has 13 residues. Germline V gene data show CDR1 as SEHNR and CDR2 as FQNEAQ (reference sequence). The ends were cut back, 6 bases at V and 1 base at J, with 9 bases in the middle.